This TCR beta chain emerged from a study of T cell changes during pregnancy in multiple sclerosis (dated by TCRdb to the late 2010s). About the investigation overall: The study examined how the T cell repertoire changed over the course of pregnancy in women with multiple sclerosis.

The germline V gene specifies ENHRY as CDR1 and SYGVKD as CDR2. The CDR3 numbers 15 residues from cysteine through phenylalanine. Only the CDR3 part of the read is kept: 45 bases, read in frame from the first base. V was cut back by 4 bases and J by 5 bases, leaving a gap of 17 bases between them. The library was produced with the immunoSEQ multiplex PCR assay. Held by TCRdb, this immuneACCESS table contains in-frame sequences only and omits some clones. Under half of the omission traces to an unresolved V gene where checked; the cause of the rest is unknown. Across this sample there are 17,000 or so clones, with less than 90% seen only once. In total, the top ten clones hold 18% of the sample. Regarding this clone: It has no known antigen specificity. Base qualities are not provided; no much larger clone lies one nucleotide away.

The material was CD8+ T cells from peripheral blood mononuclear cells, obtained in the third trimester of pregnancy. The chain joins TRBV10-3 to TRBJ2-5; matching of 7 bases hints at TRBD2 as the D gene. The receptor was derived from a female donor in good health, enrolled as a control in a pregnancy study. The DNA sequence is TGTGCCATCAGTGGAATGACGGGGGGCGTCGAGACCCAGTACTTC. It translates to CAISGMTGGVETQYF.